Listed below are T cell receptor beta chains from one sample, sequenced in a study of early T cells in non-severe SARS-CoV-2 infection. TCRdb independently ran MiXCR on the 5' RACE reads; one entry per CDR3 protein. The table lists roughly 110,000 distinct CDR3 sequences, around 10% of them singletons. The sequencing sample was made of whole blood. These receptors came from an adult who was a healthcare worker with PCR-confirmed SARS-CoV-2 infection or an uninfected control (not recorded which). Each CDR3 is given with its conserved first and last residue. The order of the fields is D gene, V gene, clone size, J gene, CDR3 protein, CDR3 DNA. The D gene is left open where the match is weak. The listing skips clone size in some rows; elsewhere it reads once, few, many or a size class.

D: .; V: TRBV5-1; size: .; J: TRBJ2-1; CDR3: CASSLRDEQFF; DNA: TGCGCCAGCAGCTTGAGGGATGAGCAGTTCTTC
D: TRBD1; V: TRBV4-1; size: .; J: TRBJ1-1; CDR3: CASSQTGQTFF; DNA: TGCGCCAGCAGCCAGACAGGGCAGACTTTCTTT
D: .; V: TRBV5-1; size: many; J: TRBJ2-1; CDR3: CASSFQVVDEQFF; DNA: TGCGCCAGCAGCTTCCAAGTAGTCGATGAGCAGTTCTTC
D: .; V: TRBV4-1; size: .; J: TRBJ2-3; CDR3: CASSQVWDTQYF; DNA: TGCGCCAGCAGCCAAGTATGGGATACGCAGTATTTT
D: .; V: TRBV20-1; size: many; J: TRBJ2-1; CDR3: CSARYPNYNEQFF; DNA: TGCAGTGCTAGGTACCCAAATTACAATGAGCAGTTCTTC
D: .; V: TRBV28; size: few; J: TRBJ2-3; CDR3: CASRTASTDTQYF; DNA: TGTGCCAGCCGGACAGCTAGCACAGATACGCAGTATTTT
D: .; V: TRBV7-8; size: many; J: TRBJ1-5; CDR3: CASSPVGERPQHF; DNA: TGTGCCAGCAGCCCGGTGGGGGAGCGGCCCCAGCATTTT
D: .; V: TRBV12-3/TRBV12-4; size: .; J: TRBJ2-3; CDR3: CASSPPFSRPGTDTQYF; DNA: TGTGCCAGCAGTCCGCCCTTTTCCCGGCCTGGCACAGATACGCAGTATTTT
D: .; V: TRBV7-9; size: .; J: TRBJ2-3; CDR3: CASSLGARKDTQYF; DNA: TGTGCCAGCAGCTTAGGGGCGCGGAAAGATACGCAGTATTTT
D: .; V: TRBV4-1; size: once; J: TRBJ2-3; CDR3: CASSQLRDTQYF; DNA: TGCGCCAGCAGCCAACTGAGGGATACGCAGTATTTT
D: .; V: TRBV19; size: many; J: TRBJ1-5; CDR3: CASSYPQGGNQPQHF; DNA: TGTGCCAGTAGTTACCCACAGGGAGGCAATCAGCCCCAGCATTTT
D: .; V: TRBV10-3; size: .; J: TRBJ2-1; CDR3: CAISESYGDSANNEQFF; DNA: TGTGCCATCAGTGAGTCGTATGGAGATAGCGCAAACAATGAGCAGTTCTTC
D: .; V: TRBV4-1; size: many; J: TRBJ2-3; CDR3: CASSQGAGDTQYF; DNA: TGCGCCAGCAGCCAAGGTGCCGGAGATACGCAGTATTTT
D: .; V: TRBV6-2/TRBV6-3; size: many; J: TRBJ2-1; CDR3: CASSQGDVNEQFF; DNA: TGTGCCAGCAGCCAAGGGGACGTCAATGAGCAGTTCTTC
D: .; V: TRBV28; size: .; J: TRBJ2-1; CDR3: CASSDTDAQWGNEQFF; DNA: TGTGCCAGCAGTGATACGGATGCCCAGTGGGGCAATGAGCAGTTCTTC
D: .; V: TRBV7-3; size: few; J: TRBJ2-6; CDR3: CASSLFASALSGANVLTF; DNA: TGTGCCAGCAGCTTATTCGCTAGCGCCCTCTCTGGGGCCAACGTCCTGACTTTC
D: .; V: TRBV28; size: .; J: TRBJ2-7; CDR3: CASSFGRFYEQYF; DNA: TGTGCCAGCAGTTTCGGGCGGTTCTACGAGCAGTACTTC